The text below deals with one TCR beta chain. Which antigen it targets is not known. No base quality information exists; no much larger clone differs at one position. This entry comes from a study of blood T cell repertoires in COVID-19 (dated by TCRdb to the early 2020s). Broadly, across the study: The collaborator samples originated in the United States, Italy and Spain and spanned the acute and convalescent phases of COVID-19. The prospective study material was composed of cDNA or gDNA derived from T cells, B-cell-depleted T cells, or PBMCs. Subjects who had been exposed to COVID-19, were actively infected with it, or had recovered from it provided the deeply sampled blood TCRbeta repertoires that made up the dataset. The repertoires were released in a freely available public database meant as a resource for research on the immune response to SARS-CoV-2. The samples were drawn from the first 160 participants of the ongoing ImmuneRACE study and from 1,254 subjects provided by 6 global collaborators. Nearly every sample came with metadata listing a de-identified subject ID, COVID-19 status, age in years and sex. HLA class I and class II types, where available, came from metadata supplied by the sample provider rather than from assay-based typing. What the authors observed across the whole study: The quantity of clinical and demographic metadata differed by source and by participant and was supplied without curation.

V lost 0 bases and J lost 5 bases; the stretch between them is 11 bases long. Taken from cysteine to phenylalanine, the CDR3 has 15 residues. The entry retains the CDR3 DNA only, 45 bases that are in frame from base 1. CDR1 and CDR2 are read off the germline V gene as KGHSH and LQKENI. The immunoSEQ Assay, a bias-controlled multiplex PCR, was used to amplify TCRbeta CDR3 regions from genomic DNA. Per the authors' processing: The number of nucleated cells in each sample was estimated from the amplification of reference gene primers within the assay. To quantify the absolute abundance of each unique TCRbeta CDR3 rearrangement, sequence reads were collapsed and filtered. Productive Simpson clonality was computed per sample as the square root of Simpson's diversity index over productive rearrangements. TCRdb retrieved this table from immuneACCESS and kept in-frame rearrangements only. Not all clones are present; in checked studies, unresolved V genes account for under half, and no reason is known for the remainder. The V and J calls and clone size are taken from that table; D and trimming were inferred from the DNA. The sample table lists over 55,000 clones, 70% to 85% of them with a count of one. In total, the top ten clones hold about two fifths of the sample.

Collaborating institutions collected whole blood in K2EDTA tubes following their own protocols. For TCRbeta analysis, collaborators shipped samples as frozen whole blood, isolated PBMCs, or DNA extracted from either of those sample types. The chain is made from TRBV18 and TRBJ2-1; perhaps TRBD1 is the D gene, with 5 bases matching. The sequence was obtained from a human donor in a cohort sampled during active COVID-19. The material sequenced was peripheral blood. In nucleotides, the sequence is TGTGCCAGCTCACCACCCCCACCCAGGGACAATGAGCAGTTCTTC. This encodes CASSPPPPRDNEQFF.